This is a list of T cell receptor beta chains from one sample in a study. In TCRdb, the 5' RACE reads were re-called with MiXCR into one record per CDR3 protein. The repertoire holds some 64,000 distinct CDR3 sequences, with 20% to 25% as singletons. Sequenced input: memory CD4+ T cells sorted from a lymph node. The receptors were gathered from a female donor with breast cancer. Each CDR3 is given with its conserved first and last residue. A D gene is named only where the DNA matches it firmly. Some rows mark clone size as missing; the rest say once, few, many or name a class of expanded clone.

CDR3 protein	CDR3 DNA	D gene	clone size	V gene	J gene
CASSFIPRSNREKLFF	TGTGCCAGCAGTTTTATCCCGAGGAGCAACAGAGAAAAACTGTTTTTT	.	.	TRBV7-6	TRBJ1-4
CASSEYATGAGNTIYF	TGTGCCAGCTCGGAGTATGCAACAGGCGCTGGAAACACCATATATTTT	.	few	TRBV18	TRBJ1-3
CSAFTGNSNTIYF	TGCAGTGCTTTTACCGGCAATAGTAACACCATATATTTT	.	.	TRBV20-1	TRBJ1-3
CASSSGPGREKLFF	TGCGCCAGCAGCTCAGGTCCGGGGCGTGAAAAACTGTTTTTT	.	few	TRBV5-1	TRBJ1-4
CASSQSVGAQETQYF	TGCGCCAGCAGCCAATCGGTCGGGGCTCAGGAGACCCAGTACTTC	.	.	TRBV4-3	TRBJ2-5
CASSKDPSGSVREQYF	TGCGCCAGCAGCAAGGACCCTAGCGGGAGTGTGCGCGAGCAGTACTTC	TRBD2	.	TRBV5-1	TRBJ2-7
CACKLQGEFSETQYF	TGTGCCTGCAAACTACAGGGGGAATTTTCAGAGACCCAGTACTTC	TRBD1	.	TRBV6-1	TRBJ2-5
CASSRGQSLDGYTF	TGTGCCAGCAGCCGGGGACAGAGCCTGGATGGCTACACCTTC	TRBD1	.	TRBV7-2	TRBJ1-2
CASSKDSLNTEAFF	TGCGCCAGCAGCAAGGACAGTCTGAACACTGAAGCTTTCTTT	.	many	TRBV5-1	TRBJ1-1
CASSPRDRVINEQFF	TGTGCCAGCTCACCGCGGGACAGGGTAATCAATGAGCAGTTCTTC	TRBD1	.	TRBV18	TRBJ2-1
CASSSSNTQYF	TGCGCCAGCAGCTCCTCGAATACGCAGTATTTT	.	medium-sized	TRBV5-1	TRBJ2-3
CASRRGPNQETQYF	TGTGCCAGCAGGAGAGGGCCAAACCAAGAGACCCAGTACTTC	.	.	TRBV2	TRBJ2-5
CASSVTSYGYTF	TGTGCCAGCAGCGTGACATCCTATGGCTACACCTTC	.	many	TRBV9	TRBJ1-2
CASRKVDDSYEQYF	TGTGCCAGCCGAAAGGTAGATGACTCCTACGAGCAGTACTTC	.	few	TRBV6-2/TRBV6-3	TRBJ2-7
CASSFGKAIYF	TGTGCCAGCAGCTTTGGCAAGGCCATATATTTT	.	many	TRBV7-9	TRBJ1-3
CASGGLGTSGRQNIQYF	TGTGCTAGTGGGGGCCTCGGGACTAGCGGGAGGCAAAACATTCAGTACTTC	TRBD2	.	TRBV12-5	TRBJ2-4
CASSLGSLGNEQFF	TGCGCCAGCAGCTTAGGCAGTCTCGGCAATGAGCAGTTCTTC	.	medium-sized	TRBV5-1	TRBJ2-1
CASSLGLAGAKSSYNEQFF	TGCGCCAGCAGCTTGGGACTAGCGGGGGCCAAGAGCTCCTACAATGAGCAGTTCTTC	TRBD2	.	TRBV5-1	TRBJ2-1
CASRGGLSTDTQYF	TGTGCCAGCAGAGGGGGGCTTAGCACAGATACGCAGTATTTT	.	few	TRBV12-3/TRBV12-4	TRBJ2-3
CASSVGGGRGSTEAFF	TGTGCCAGCAGCGTAGGGGGTGGGCGTGGGAGCACTGAAGCTTTCTTT	.	few	TRBV9	TRBJ1-1
CASSVGLQNEKLFF	TGTGCCAGCAGCGTAGGTTTACAAAATGAAAAACTGTTTTTT	.	few	TRBV9	TRBJ1-4
CASSLSASYEQYF	TGTGCCAGCAGCTTATCAGCTTCCTACGAGCAGTACTTC	.	few	TRBV7-2	TRBJ2-7
CASSSGPGLGEKLFF	TGCGCCAGCAGCTCCGGCCCTGGTTTAGGGGAAAAACTGTTTTTT	.	few	TRBV5-1	TRBJ1-4
CASSQDSGQGAGAFF	TGTGCCAGCAGCCAAGATTCGGGACAGGGGGCCGGAGCTTTCTTT	TRBD1	.	TRBV3-1	TRBJ1-1
CASSSKRLAKNIQYF	TGTGCCAGCAGTTCGAAAAGGCTAGCCAAAAACATTCAGTACTTC	.	many	TRBV6-2/TRBV6-3	TRBJ2-4
CASSLFPDSNPNTGELFF	TGTGCCAGCAGCTTATTTCCGGACAGCAACCCGAACACCGGGGAGCTGTTTTTT	.	.	TRBV11-2	TRBJ2-2
CASSEDYGYTF	TGCGCCAGCAGTGAGGATTATGGCTACACCTTC	.	few	TRBV5-1	TRBJ1-2
CASSSTGEWNEQFF	TGTGCCAGCAGTTCGACAGGGGAGTGGAATGAGCAGTTCTTC	TRBD1	.	TRBV28	TRBJ2-1
CASSFGLQTDTQYF	TGCGCCAGCAGCTTCGGACTACAGACAGATACGCAGTATTTT	.	few	TRBV5-1	TRBJ2-3
CASSQGRGSETDEAFF	TGCGCCAGCAGCCAAGGGAGAGGTTCGGAGACAGATGAAGCTTTCTTT	.	.	TRBV4-1	TRBJ1-1
CASRTATSGSWANVLTF	TGTGCCAGCAGGACGGCGACTAGCGGGAGTTGGGCCAACGTCCTGACTTTC	TRBD2	.	TRBV7-2	TRBJ2-6
CASSTKWGQEETQYF	TGTGCCAGCAGCACAAAATGGGGGCAGGAAGAGACCCAGTACTTC	.	many	TRBV7-9	TRBJ2-5
CSAQQRGNTGELFF	TGCAGTGCCCAGCAGCGGGGGAACACCGGGGAGCTGTTTTTT	TRBD2	few	TRBV20-1	TRBJ2-2
CASSLDSSGGAYEQYF	TGTGCCAGCAGCTTAGATAGTAGCGGGGGGGCCTACGAGCAGTACTTC	TRBD2	few	TRBV7-8	TRBJ2-7
CATGQGQEEQYF	TGTGCCACTGGACAGGGCCAGGAAGAGCAGTACTTC	TRBD1	few	TRBV24-1	TRBJ2-7
CATSREGASSYEQYF	TGTGCCACCAGCAGAGAAGGCGCGAGCTCCTACGAGCAGTACTTC	.	many	TRBV15	TRBJ2-7
CASSYSSPLQETQYF	TGTGCCAGCAGTTACTCGAGTCCGTTACAAGAGACCCAGTACTTC	.	.	TRBV6-5	TRBJ2-5
CASRLSGTGGGDTQYF	TGTGCCAGCCGACTTAGTGGGACAGGGGGGGGGGATACGCAGTATTTT	TRBD1	few	TRBV7-8	TRBJ2-3
CASSEGGDLEKLFF	TGTGCCAGCAGTGAGGGAGGGGATCTGGAAAAACTGTTTTTT	.	once	TRBV6-1	TRBJ1-4
CASSLGPGSGNTIYF	TGCGCCAGCAGCTTGGGGCCAGGCTCTGGAAACACCATATATTTT	.	few	TRBV5-1	TRBJ1-3
CASSFRDRQPQHF	TGTGCCAGCAGTTTCAGAGACCGACAGCCCCAGCATTTT	.	.	TRBV6-1	TRBJ1-5
CSSGTSGGRDTQYF	TGCAGTTCAGGGACTAGCGGGGGGAGGGATACGCAGTATTTT	TRBD2	many	TRBV20-1	TRBJ2-3
CATSAPGQGEEKLFF	TGTGCCACCAGTGCCCCCGGCCAGGGAGAAGAAAAACTGTTTTTT	.	few	TRBV24-1	TRBJ1-4
CATSTSVLTDTQYF	TGTGCCACCAGCACTAGCGTTCTCACAGATACGCAGTATTTT	.	.	TRBV15	TRBJ2-3
CAGNRGNNSPLHF	TGTGCCGGGAACAGGGGGAATAATTCACCCCTCCACTTT	TRBD1	.	TRBV6-2/TRBV6-3	TRBJ1-6
CASSLAFPPANTEAFF	TGCGCCAGCAGCTTAGCATTCCCTCCTGCCAACACTGAAGCTTTCTTT	.	few	TRBV5-1	TRBJ1-1
CATSPYYSNQPQHF	TGTGCCACCTCCCCTTATTATAGCAATCAGCCCCAGCATTTT	.	.	TRBV6-1	TRBJ1-5
CASSLGLTGGSPGGELFF	TGCGCCAGCAGCTTGGGGCTGACAGGGGGCAGCCCCGGCGGGGAGCTGTTTTTT	TRBD1	few	TRBV5-1	TRBJ2-2
CATNRWTSGTNNEQFF	TGTGCCACCAACCGCTGGACTAGCGGGACTAACAATGAGCAGTTCTTC	TRBD2	few	TRBV6-5	TRBJ2-1